The T cell receptor beta chain under discussion was sequenced for a study of T cell repertoires in cytomegalovirus infection. Via MiXCR, TCRdb re-called the reads, giving one row per CDR3 protein. Of nearly 450,000 distinct CDR3 sequences listed, approximately 30% are singletons. The CDR3 has 16 residues. V lost 4 bases, J lost 6 bases, and 22 bases lay in between. The germline CDR1 and CDR2 sequences are LGHDT and YNNKEL (reference sequence). The V and J genes are TRBV3-1 and TRBJ2-7, with no clear D. The specimen was PBMCs. The receptor was derived from a human donor in good health (CMV status not recorded). Some clones in this sample may be carry-over from other donors' samples. CDR3 sequence: CASSRESGPRLAEQYF. CDR3 DNA sequence: TGTGCCAGCAGCCGAGAGTCCGGGCCCCGTCTTGCCGAGCAGTACTTC.